The clone carrying this T cell receptor (beta chain) came up many times. The time point here: patch test 1, 2 weeks after DPC sensitization. Treatment of the sample: therapeutic diphenylcyclopropenone sensitization with weekly scalp DPC. Trimming removed 7 bases from V and 3 bases from J; junction bases left unmatched: 5. Germline CDR1 reads SNHLY; CDR2 reads FYNNEI. The CDR3 consists of 14 residues. This sample was included in a study of human T cells and chemical hapten exposure. Study context: Subjects had 2% DPC placed on around 2 cm by around 2 cm of upper inner arm skin for sensitization.

Using its own MiXCR run on the RACE reads, TCRdb lists one record per CDR3 protein. The sample consists of around 300,000 distinct CDR3 sequences, under 9% of them appearing once. This specimen was whole blood, taken in connection with sensitization to the hapten diphenylcyclopropenone (DPC). This receptor was identified in a woman aged 18 to 35 with alopecia areata. Some clones in this sample may be carry-over from other donors' samples. V is TRBV2 and J is TRBJ2-3; 9 bases match TRBD1. The CDR3 nucleotides read TGTGCCAGCACCGGGGACAGGGCGACAGATACGCAGTATTTT. The encoded protein is CASTGDRATDTQYF.